The source of this T cell receptor beta chain is a study of Ad26.COV2.S vaccination and SARS-CoV-2 variants. On the study more broadly: Vaccine-arm donor from the placebo-controlled COV1001 Ad26.COV2.S trial. Intramuscular Ad26.COV2.S doses were given once or twice, 56 days apart. Whole-study results and caveats: Vaccine recipients showed a spike-specific TCR breadth that was higher than in placebo recipients.

About this clone itself: The antigen is undetermined.

Sequencing used immunoSEQ multiplex PCR; TCRdb keeps in-frame clones, though not all of them. This sample has 300,000 to 400,000 clones; around 87% occur once, and the top ten carry around 3.6%. Treatment defined: around 19 received Ad26.COV2.S at low or high dose, single or two shots; about 5 received placebo; per-sample allocation not given. Sampling was performed 63 days after the first vaccine or placebo injection. This CDR3 contains 13 residues. The sequence was collected from a person aged 18-65 years who received the Ad26.COV2.S COVID-19 vaccine or a placebo. The chain combines TRBV21-1 with TRBJ2-7. TRBV21-1 is marked as a pseudogene. The sample here was peripheral blood, taken in a trial of Ad26.COV2.S vaccine versus placebo. The CDR3 coding sequence is TGTGCCAGCAGCAAAGGGGCGGATTACGAGCAGTACTTC. Protein: CASSKGADYEQYF.